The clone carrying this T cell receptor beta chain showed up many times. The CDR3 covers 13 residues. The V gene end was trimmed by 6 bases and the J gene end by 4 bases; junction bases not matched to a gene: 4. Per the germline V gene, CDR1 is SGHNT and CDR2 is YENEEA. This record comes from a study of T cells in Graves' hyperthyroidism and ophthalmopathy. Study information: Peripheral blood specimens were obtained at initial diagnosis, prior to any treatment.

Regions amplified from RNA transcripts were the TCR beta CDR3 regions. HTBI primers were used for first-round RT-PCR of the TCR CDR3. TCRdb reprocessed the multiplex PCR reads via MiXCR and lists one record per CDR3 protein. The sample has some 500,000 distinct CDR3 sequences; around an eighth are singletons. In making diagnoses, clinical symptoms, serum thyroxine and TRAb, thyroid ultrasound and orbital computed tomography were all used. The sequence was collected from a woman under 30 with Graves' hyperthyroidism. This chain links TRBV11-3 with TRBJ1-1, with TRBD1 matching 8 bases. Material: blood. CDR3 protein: CASRFTGGTEAFF. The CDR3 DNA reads TGTGCCAGCAGATTTACAGGGGGCACTGAAGCTTTCTTT.